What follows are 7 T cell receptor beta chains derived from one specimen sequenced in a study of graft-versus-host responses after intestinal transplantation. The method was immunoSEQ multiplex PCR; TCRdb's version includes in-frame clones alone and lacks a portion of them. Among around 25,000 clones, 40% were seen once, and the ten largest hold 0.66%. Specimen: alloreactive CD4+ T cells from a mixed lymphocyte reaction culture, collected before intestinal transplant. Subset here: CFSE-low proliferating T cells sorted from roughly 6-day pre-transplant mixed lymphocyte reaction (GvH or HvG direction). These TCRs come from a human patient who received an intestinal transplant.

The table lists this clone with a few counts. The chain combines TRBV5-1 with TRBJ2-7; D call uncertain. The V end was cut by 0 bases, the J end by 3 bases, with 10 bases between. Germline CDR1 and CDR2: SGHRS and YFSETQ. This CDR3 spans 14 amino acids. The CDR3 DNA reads TGCGCCAGCAGCTTGGCCGCCCTCGGCTACGAGCAGTACTTC. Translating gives CASSLAALGYEQYF.

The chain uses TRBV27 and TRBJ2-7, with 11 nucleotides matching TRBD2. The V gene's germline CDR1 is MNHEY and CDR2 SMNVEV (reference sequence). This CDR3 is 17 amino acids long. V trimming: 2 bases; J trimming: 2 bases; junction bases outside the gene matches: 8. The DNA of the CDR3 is TGTGCCAGCAGTTTACGGGGGCTAGCGGGGGGTCCCTACGAGCAGTACTTC. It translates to CASSLRGLAGGPYEQYF.

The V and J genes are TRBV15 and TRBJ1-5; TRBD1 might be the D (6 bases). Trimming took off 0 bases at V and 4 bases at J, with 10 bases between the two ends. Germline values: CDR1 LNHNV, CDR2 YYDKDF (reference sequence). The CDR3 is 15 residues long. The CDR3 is CATSRDIQGNQPQHF. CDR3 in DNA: TGTGCCACCAGCAGAGATATCCAGGGGAATCAGCCCCAGCATTTT.

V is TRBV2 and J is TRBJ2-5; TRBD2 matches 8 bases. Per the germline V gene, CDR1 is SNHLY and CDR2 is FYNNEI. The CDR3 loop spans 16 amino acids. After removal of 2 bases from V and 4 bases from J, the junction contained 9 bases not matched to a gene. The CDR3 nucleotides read TGTGCCAGCAGTGAAAGGTCGGGGGGGGCCGGAGAGACCCAGTACTTC. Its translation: CASSERSGGAGETQYF. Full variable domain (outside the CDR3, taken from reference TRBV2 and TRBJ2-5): EPEVTQTPSHQVTQMGQEVILRCVPISNHLYFYWYRQILGQKVEFLVSFYNNEISEKSEIFDDQFSVERPDGSNFTLKIRSTKLEDSAMYFCASSERSGGAGETQYFGPGTRLLVL.

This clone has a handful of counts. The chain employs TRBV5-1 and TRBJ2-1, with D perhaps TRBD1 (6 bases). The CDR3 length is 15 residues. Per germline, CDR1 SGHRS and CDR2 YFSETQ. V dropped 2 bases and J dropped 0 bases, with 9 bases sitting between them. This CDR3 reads CASSFRGSSYNEQFF. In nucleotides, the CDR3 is TGCGCCAGCAGCTTTAGGGGGAGCTCCTACAATGAGCAGTTCTTC.

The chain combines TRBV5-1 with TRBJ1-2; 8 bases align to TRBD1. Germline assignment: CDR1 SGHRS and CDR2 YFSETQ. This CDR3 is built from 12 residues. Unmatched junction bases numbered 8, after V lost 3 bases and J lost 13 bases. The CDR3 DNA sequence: TGCGCCAGCAGCTGGGACAGGCTGGCCCGCACCTTC. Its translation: CASSWDRLARTF. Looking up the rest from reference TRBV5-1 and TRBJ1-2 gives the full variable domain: KAGVTQTPRYLIKTRGQQVTLSCSPISGHRSVSWYQQTPGQGLQFLFEYFSETQRNKGNFPGRFSGRQFSNSRSEMNVSTLELGDSALYLCASSWDRLARTFGSGTRLTVV.

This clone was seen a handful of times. As DNA, the CDR3 is TGTGCCAGCAGCTTCTCCGTCCAAGAGACCCAGTACTTC. Translated, it gives CASSFSVQETQYF. This rearrangement joins TRBV5-6 to TRBJ2-5; D uncertain. Trimming cost V 2 bases and J 1 base, with 6 bases left between them. Germline V gene data show CDR1 as SGHDT and CDR2 as YYEEEE. This CDR3 is 13 amino acids long.